The rows below give T cell receptor beta chains drawn from one sample of a study of CD8 T cells in Susac syndrome. One entry per CDR3 protein results from TCRdb running MiXCR on the immunoSEQ multiplex PCR reads. The sample carries about 110,000 distinct CDR3 sequences, 90% to 96% recorded once. The material sequenced was CD4+ T cells from PBMCs. These receptor sequences come from a human donor in good health. Each CDR3 is given with its conserved first and last residue. A D gene is named only where the DNA matches it firmly. Size tells how often a clone was seen (once, few, many) or the class of an expanded clone, and some rows leave it out.

J gene	CDR3 length	clone size	D gene	V gene	CDR3 DNA	CDR3 protein
TRBJ2-5	12	-	-	TRBV9	TGTGCCAGCAGCGTAGGGGGAGAGACCCAGTACTTC	CASSVGGETQYF
TRBJ2-3	14	-	-	TRBV7-3	TGTGCCAGCAGCTCCTCGAGGGGAGCAGATACGCAGTATTTT	CASSSSRGADTQYF
TRBJ2-2	16	-	TRBD2	TRBV7-9	TGTGCCAGCAGGGCCCCGGGACTAGCGGGAGCCGGGGAGCTGTTTTTT	CASRAPGLAGAGELFF
TRBJ1-4	14	-	-	TRBV11-2	TGTGCCAGCAGCTTCAATCCAGTTAATGAAAAACTGTTTTTT	CASSFNPVNEKLFF
TRBJ2-7	13	-	-	TRBV20-1	TGCAGTGCTAGTCTTACAGGGTCCTACGAGCAGTACTTC	CSASLTGSYEQYF
TRBJ2-7	14	-	TRBD2	TRBV5-1	TGCGCCAGCAGCTTGGCCGGACTAGCGGCAGAGCAGTACTTC	CASSLAGLAAEQYF
TRBJ2-5	15	-	-	TRBV7-2	TGTGCCAGCAGCTTAGCGCCGACAGTGATACAGACCCAGTACTTC	CASSLAPTVIQTQYF
TRBJ1-2	15	-	-	TRBV19	TGTGCCAGTAGTAATCCAGGGGCCGCTAACTATGGCTACACCTTC	CASSNPGAANYGYTF
TRBJ2-1	20	-	-	TRBV5-6	TGTGCCAGCAGCCTACCAACGAATAATCCTCGGGGGGCGTTCAACAATGAGCAGTTCTTC	CASSLPTNNPRGAFNNEQFF
TRBJ2-3	12	-	-	TRBV29-1	TGCAGCGTCTCCGACAGTCCAGATACGCAGTATTTT	CSVSDSPDTQYF
TRBJ1-4	15	-	-	TRBV25-1	TGTGCCAGCAGTCGGAAGGGGCGTGTTAGGGAAAAACTGTTTTTT	CASSRKGRVREKLFF
TRBJ2-5	13	once	-	TRBV18	TGTGCCAGCTCACCGAGGGCGGGGGAGACCCAGTACTTC	CASSPRAGETQYF
TRBJ2-1	19	-	TRBD2	TRBV12-3/TRBV12-4	TGTGCCAGCAGTCCGAGGGGTTCGAGCGGGAGCGGGATTTACAATGAGCAGTTCTTC	CASSPRGSSGSGIYNEQFF
TRBJ2-2	15	-	TRBD2	TRBV11-2	TGTGCCAGCAGCCCACGGCGGGGGGAGGCCGGGGAGCTGTTTTTT	CASSPRRGEAGELFF
TRBJ1-3	18	-	-	TRBV15	TGTGCCACCAGCAGAGATCCATTCAGGGGAGGAGAAGGAAACACCATATATTTT	CATSRDPFRGGEGNTIYF
TRBJ2-7	16	-	TRBD2	TRBV9	TGTGCCAGCAGCGTAGAGCCTAGCGGGGGCCCCTACGAGCAGTACTTC	CASSVEPSGGPYEQYF
TRBJ2-7	15	-	-	TRBV3-1	TGTGCCAGCAGCCAAGAGGGCGGAAGCTCCTACGAGCAGTACTTC	CASSQEGGSSYEQYF
TRBJ1-5	14	once	-	TRBV3-1	TGTGCCAGCAGCCAAGGATGGGAGGATCAGCCCCAGCATTTT	CASSQGWEDQPQHF
TRBJ2-3	15	-	TRBD2	TRBV19	TGTGCCAGTAGGTCGGGACTAGCGCTCACAGATACGCAGTATTTT	CASRSGLALTDTQYF
TRBJ2-6	16	-	-	TRBV29-1	TGCAGCGCATCCCTGGGCGGGTTCTCTGGGGCCAACGTCCTGACTTTC	CSASLGGFSGANVLTF
TRBJ2-3	14	-	-	TRBV13	TGTGCCAGCAGCTTAAGAGACAACACAGATACGCAGTATTTT	CASSLRDNTDTQYF
TRBJ2-7	13	-	-	TRBV29-1	TGCACCAAAAGGGGGGGGCGAGCCTACGAGCAGTACTTC	CTKRGGRAYEQYF
TRBJ2-7	21	-	-	TRBV29-1	TGCAGCGTTGAACTAGCACAGATCCTCTATCCGGGCCAACACCGCGACTACGAGCAGTACTTC	CSVELAQILYPGQHRDYEQYF
TRBJ2-4	11	-	-	TRBV30	TGTGCCTGGAAAACGGGGCAGGCTCAGTACTTC	CAWKTGQAQYF
TRBJ1-5	16	-	-	TRBV6-5	TGTGCCAGCAGTTCCAACCCCCGACAGGCCGCTCAGCCCCAGCATTTT	CASSSNPRQAAQPQHF
TRBJ1-2	13	-	-	TRBV14	TGTGCCAGCAGCCTCGTCACTCGGTATGGCTACACCTTC	CASSLVTRYGYTF
TRBJ2-3	16	-	TRBD1	TRBV9	TGTGCCAGCAGCGTAAGAGGGGACAGTTCAACAGATACGCAGTATTTT	CASSVRGDSSTDTQYF
TRBJ1-2	14	-	-	TRBV27	TGTGCCAGCAGTTTATCGGCAGTTAACTATGGCTACACCTTC	CASSLSAVNYGYTF
TRBJ1-4	16	-	TRBD1	TRBV28	TGTGCCAGCAGTCCCGGGACAGCAACAACTAATGAAAAACTGTTTTTT	CASSPGTATTNEKLFF
TRBJ1-1	15	-	-	TRBV5-1	TGCGCCAGCAGCTTGGAGGCAGGGCGGAACACTGAAGCTTTCTTT	CASSLEAGRNTEAFF
TRBJ2-3	14	-	-	TRBV12-3/TRBV12-4	TGTGCCAGCAGCAGACTTCAATCCACAGATACGCAGTATTTT	CASSRLQSTDTQYF
TRBJ2-7	13	-	-	TRBV20-1	TGCAGTGCGATTGACCGGGGCGTTTCGAAGCAGTACTTC	CSAIDRGVSKQYF
TRBJ2-2	14	once	TRBD1	TRBV2	TGTGCCAGCAGTGGGACAGGGGGCTCCGGGGAGCTGTTTTTT	CASSGTGGSGELFF
TRBJ2-5	12	once	-	TRBV29-1	TGCAGCGTTGAAGCGGGTACGAAGACCCAGTACTTC	CSVEAGTKTQYF
TRBJ2-7	15	-	TRBD2	TRBV11-2	TGTGCCAGCAGCAAAGGGACTAGCGGGGGTAACGAGCAGTACTTC	CASSKGTSGGNEQYF
TRBJ1-2	15	-	-	TRBV7-2	TGTGCCAGCAGCTTAGGGTTGGACCTAAACTATGGCTACACCTTC	CASSLGLDLNYGYTF
TRBJ1-4	16	-	-	TRBV4-1	TGCGCCAGCAGCCAAACGACGGGGGTATCTAATGAAAAACTGTTTTTT	CASSQTTGVSNEKLFF
TRBJ1-4	14	-	TRBD1	TRBV18	TGTGCCAGCTCACCGGGGACAGGCAATGAAAAACTGTTTTTT	CASSPGTGNEKLFF
TRBJ2-7	13	-	-	TRBV3-1	TGTGCCAGCAGCCAGAACAGGGCCTACGAGCAGTACTTC	CASSQNRAYEQYF
TRBJ2-1	15	-	TRBD2	TRBV24-1	TGTGCCACCAGTGTAACGCTAGCGGGAAACAATGAGCAGTTCTTC	CATSVTLAGNNEQFF
TRBJ2-2	19	-	TRBD2	TRBV9	TGTGCCAGCAGCTCATACATTTTTTGGCGGGGGACGAACACCGGGGAGCTGTTTTTT	CASSSYIFWRGTNTGELFF
TRBJ1-6	14	-	TRBD1	TRBV24-1	TGTGCCACCAGTGAGGGACAGGGGAGTTCACCCCTCCACTTT	CATSEGQGSSPLHF
TRBJ1-3	15	-	-	TRBV18	TGTGCCAGCTCACCACCGCGTCCCTCTGGAAACACCATATATTTT	CASSPPRPSGNTIYF
TRBJ1-1	15	once	-	TRBV4-1	TGCGCCAGCAGCCAAGAATCCGGACGGAACACTGAAGCTTTCTTT	CASSQESGRNTEAFF
TRBJ1-5	14	-	TRBD1	TRBV7-9	TGTGCCAGCAGCCCAGGGACAGACCATCAGCCCCAGCATTTT	CASSPGTDHQPQHF
TRBJ1-1	12	-	-	TRBV29-1	TGCAGCGTGCGTACAGGGAAGATAGGAGCTTTCTTT	CSVRTGKIGAFF
TRBJ2-5	16	-	-	TRBV5-6	TGTGCCAGCAGCTTTGGGGCCTTCAGGGATCAAGAGACCCAGTACTTC	CASSFGAFRDQETQYF
TRBJ2-5	15	-	TRBD2	TRBV6-5	TGTGCCAGCAGTTACGAGGGACTAGCGAGAGAGACCCAGTACTTC	CASSYEGLARETQYF
TRBJ2-7	14	-	TRBD1	TRBV20-1	TGCAGTGCTCCCTCGGGGGACAGGACCTACGAGCAGTACTTC	CSAPSGDRTYEQYF
TRBJ2-4	15	-	-	TRBV29-1	TGCAGCGTCTGGACCGCCACCCTAGCCAAAAACATTCAGTACTTC	CSVWTATLAKNIQYF
TRBJ2-7	15	-	-	TRBV5-4	TGTGCCAGCAGCCACGGTCAGTCCGTTTCGTCCGAGCAGTACTTC	CASSHGQSVSSEQYF
TRBJ2-2	12	-	-	TRBV15	TGTGCCACCAGCAGAGACTTCGGGGAGCTGTTTTTT	CATSRDFGELFF
TRBJ1-5	17	-	-	TRBV6-5	TGTGCCAGCAGTTACTCGTCGCTAACAGGGTTGAATCAGCCCCAGCATTTT	CASSYSSLTGLNQPQHF
TRBJ2-4	18	-	-	TRBV23-1	TGCGCCAGCAGTCAATTACCCGGACAGCCAGTAGCCAAAAACATTCAGTACTTC	CASSQLPGQPVAKNIQYF